The source of this T cell receptor (beta chain) is a study of technical replicates of blood from a few donors. CDR3 length: 13 amino acids. Germline V gene lookup returns CDR1 SGHTS and CDR2 YDEGEE. The V and J ends lost 3 bases and 4 bases respectively, with 11 bases between them. Sequenced by immunoSEQ multiplex PCR; TCRdb stores in-frame clones only, minus some. The profile shows around 70,000 clones, just under 97% of them singletons. The J gene is TRBJ2-7, the V gene TRBV5-8, with D possibly matching TRBD2 (5 bases). This clonotype was obtained from a human donor in good health. Material: T cells isolated from PBMCs. CDR3 coding DNA: TGTGCCAGCAGCTCCCCGACTACTTACGAGCAGTACTTC. This translates into CASSSPTTYEQYF.